A selection of T cell receptor beta chains follows, all from one sample in a study of blood T cell repertoires in COVID-19. Repertoires were generated with immunoSEQ multiplex PCR, while TCRdb's copy carries only in-frame clones and drops some. The profile shows 300,000 to 400,000 clones, around 87% of them singletons. The material sequenced was peripheral blood. Receptors were obtained from an older woman with COVID-19, enrolled during active disease. CDR3s include the opening cysteine and the closing phenylalanine or tryptophan. A D gene is named only where the DNA matches it firmly. Clone size is given for some rows only: seen once, a few or many times, or a class if the clone is expanded.

TRBD1,17,TRBJ1-5,TRBV2,.,CASSVPSGTGSNQPQHF,TGTGCCAGCAGTGTTCCTTCGGGGACAGGGAGCAATCAGCCCCAGCATTTT
TRBD1,15,TRBJ1-6,TRBV14,few,CASSQRQGSWSPLHF,TGTGCCAGCAGCCAGCGACAGGGGTCTTGGTCACCCCTCCACTTT
TRBD1,15,TRBJ1-1,TRBV5-1,once,CASSIGTGWGTEAFF,TGCGCCAGCAGCATCGGGACAGGGTGGGGGACTGAAGCTTTCTTT
TRBD1,15,TRBJ1-1,TRBV7-3,.,CASSSTGGRNTEAFF,TGTGCCAGCAGCTCAACAGGGGGCAGGAACACTGAAGCTTTCTTT
TRBD2,13,TRBJ2-7,TRBV12-5,once,CASGLQGGTEQYF,TGTGCTAGTGGTTTGCAGGGAGGGACGGAGCAGTACTTC
TRBD1,14,TRBJ1-1,TRBV18,.,CASSLGQGHAEAFF,TGTGCCAGCTCATTAGGACAGGGTCACGCTGAAGCTTTCTTT
TRBD1,13,TRBJ2-7,TRBV6-2/TRBV6-3,.,CASTPTGTYEQYF,TGTGCCAGCACCCCGACAGGGACCTACGAGCAGTACTTC
.,15,TRBJ2-2,TRBV2,.,CASSQWGQGAGELFF,TGTGCCAGCAGTCAATGGGGACAAGGGGCCGGGGAGCTGTTTTTT
TRBD2,12,TRBJ2-1,TRBV20-1,.,CSASRAGGEQFF,TGCAGTGCTAGTAGAGCGGGGGGAGAGCAGTTCTTC
TRBD2,16,TRBJ2-5,TRBV7-9,.,CASSSQDSGGYETQYF,TGTGCCAGCAGTTCCCAGGATAGCGGGGGGTATGAGACCCAGTACTTC
TRBD1,17,TRBJ1-2,TRBV5-1,.,CASTTDLTGGAYYGYTF,TGCGCCAGCACCACGGACCTAACAGGGGGCGCGTACTATGGCTACACCTTC
.,13,TRBJ1-4,TRBV6-5,.,CASSGSINEKLFF,TGTGCCAGCTCCGGGTCAATTAATGAAAAACTGTTTTTT
.,13,TRBJ2-5,TRBV6-6,.,CASSYSTPETQYF,TGTGCCAGCAGTTACTCGACTCCAGAGACCCAGTACTTC
.,16,TRBJ1-1,TRBV7-6,few,CASSLVASGLYTEAFF,TGTGCCAGCAGCTTAGTGGCCTCGGGACTCTACACTGAAGCTTTCTTT
.,13,TRBJ1-2,TRBV7-3,.,CASSPGQDYGYTF,TGTGCCAGCAGCCCGGGACAAGACTATGGCTACACCTTC
TRBD1,14,TRBJ1-4,TRBV5-4,.,CASSSRGLSEKLFF,TGTGCCAGCAGCAGCAGGGGGCTGAGTGAAAAACTGTTTTTT
.,13,TRBJ1-3,TRBV4-2,.,CASSQDKGNTIYF,TGTGCCAGCAGCCAAGATAAGGGGAACACCATATATTTT
TRBD1,17,TRBJ2-6,TRBV28,.,CASSLPRGRTGANVLTF,TGTGCCAGCAGCCTACCCAGGGGGCGAACTGGGGCCAACGTCCTGACTTTC
.,15,TRBJ1-1,TRBV19,.,CASSIVPGARTEAFF,TGTGCCAGTAGTATAGTTCCAGGGGCGAGGACTGAAGCTTTCTTT
.,13,TRBJ2-3,TRBV28,once,CASSLSRGQQQYF,TGTGCCAGCAGTTTATCTAGAGGGCAGCAGCAGTATTTT
TRBD1,14,TRBJ2-3,TRBV10-3,.,CAIREGQGVDTQYF,TGTGCCATCAGAGAGGGACAGGGGGTGGATACGCAGTATTTT
.,15,TRBJ1-1,TRBV18,.,CASSLGTGRDTEAFF,TGTGCCAGCTCACTTGGAACAGGGAGGGACACTGAAGCTTTCTTT
.,16,TRBJ1-2,TRBV14,.,CASSRPVTGMFYGYTF,TGTGCCAGCAGCCGGCCGGTGACGGGGATGTTCTATGGCTACACCTTC
.,13,TRBJ1-5,TRBV12-3/TRBV12-4,.,CASSLQGNQPQHF,TGTGCCAGCAGTCTCCAGGGTAATCAGCCCCAGCATTTT
.,13,TRBJ2-7,TRBV28,.,CASSLSEVWEQYF,TGTGCCAGCAGTTTAAGCGAGGTGTGGGAGCAGTACTTC
.,12,TRBJ1-1,TRBV12-3/TRBV12-4,once,CASRKNGAEAFF,TGTGCCAGCAGGAAGAACGGGGCTGAAGCTTTCTTT
.,14,TRBJ2-1,TRBV5-1,.,CASSILFGGNEQFF,TGCGCCAGCAGTATTTTGTTCGGAGGTAATGAGCAGTTCTTC
.,13,TRBJ1-1,TRBV9,few,CASSGGIITEAFF,TGTGCCAGCAGCGGAGGGATAATCACTGAAGCTTTCTTT
.,14,TRBJ2-7,TRBV15,once,CATSRGGGSYEQYF,TGTGCCACCAGCAGAGGAGGCGGCTCCTACGAGCAGTACTTC
TRBD1,15,TRBJ2-5,TRBV28,.,CASSHRDRGRETQYF,TGTGCCAGCAGTCACCGGGACAGGGGGCGAGAGACCCAGTACTTC
.,12,TRBJ1-2,TRBV30,.,CAGIAGVYGYTF,TGTGCTGGGATTGCGGGCGTCTATGGCTACACCTTC
TRBD1,15,TRBJ2-1,TRBV19,.,CASSRSGTGTNEQFF,TGTGCCAGTAGCAGAAGCGGGACAGGGACCAATGAGCAGTTCTTC
TRBD1,15,TRBJ2-1,TRBV28,.,CASSRTGTGSHEQFF,TGTGCCAGCAGTCGTACCGGGACAGGGTCCCATGAGCAGTTCTTC
TRBD1,13,TRBJ2-7,TRBV18,.,CASLPGQGYEQYF,TGTGCCAGCCTCCCGGGACAGGGCTACGAGCAGTACTTC
TRBD1,17,TRBJ1-2,TRBV3-1/TRBV3-2,once,CASSQPTGGWGSYGYTF,TGTGCCAGCAGCCAGCCGACAGGGGGATGGGGTTCTTATGGCTACACCTTC
TRBD2,17,TRBJ2-3,TRBV5-1,.,CASSLVDGTSDPDTQYF,TGCGCCAGCAGCTTGGTAGACGGGACTAGCGATCCAGATACGCAGTATTTT
.,13,TRBJ2-2,TRBV18,.,CASSPGGGGELFF,TGTGCCAGCTCACCCGGAGGTGGCGGGGAGCTGTTTTTT
TRBD2,13,TRBJ2-3,TRBV6-5,.,CASSYETSGPLVF,TGTGCCAGCAGTTACGAGACTAGCGGCCCACTGGTTTTT
.,17,TRBJ2-2,TRBV7-9,.,CASRTTSARANTGELFF,TGTGCCAGCAGGACTACCAGCGCGAGGGCGAACACCGGGGAGCTGTTTTTT
.,15,TRBJ2-1,TRBV5-1,.,CASSWDTDSYNEQFF,TGCGCCAGCAGCTGGGACACTGACTCCTACAATGAGCAGTTCTTC
.,13,TRBJ1-1,TRBV30,.,CAWSPELNTEAFF,TGTGCCTGGAGTCCGGAGCTGAACACTGAAGCTTTCTTT
TRBD1,15,TRBJ2-3,TRBV10-3,.,CAISELGQSTDTQYF,TGTGCCATCAGTGAGTTGGGACAGTCCACAGATACGCAGTATTTT